Below, 8 T cell receptor beta chains from the same sample are listed, as sequenced in a study of T cell clonotyping in hematopoietic cell transplantation. The table came from immunoSEQ multiplex PCR; TCRdb's copy has only in-frame clones and leaves some out. In the table there are over 6,500 clones, 30% to 45% of which are singletons. The sample consisted of peripheral blood mononuclear cells, taken 30 days after allogeneic stem cell transplant. The receptor source for this set is an older female patient who had an allogeneic stem cell transplant, so the T cells may come from the graft donor. Some clones in this sample may be carry-over from other donors' samples.

This rearrangement joins TRBV4-1 to TRBJ1-2, with TRBD1 matching 8 bases. The CDR3 is 17 amino acids. Germline CDR1 and CDR2: MGHRA and YSYEKL. Unmatched junction bases numbered 11, after V lost 0 bases and J lost 5 bases. CDR3 region: CASSQDQLDGTGYGYTF. The CDR3 DNA sequence: TGCGCCAGCAGCCAAGATCAGCTCGACGGGACAGGATATGGCTACACCTTC.

A few counts support this clone. The chain couples TRBV4-2 to TRBJ2-7, with D perhaps given as TRBD1 or TRBD2 (5 bases each). V lost 2 bases to trimming and J lost 8 bases, with 19 bases between them. This CDR3 region has 15 residues. The germline V gene encodes CDR1 LGHNA and CDR2 YNFKEQ. CDR3 loop: CASSQIHPSEGQQYF. The DNA for the CDR3 is TGTGCCAGCAGCCAAATTCACCCCTCCGAGGGACAGCAGTACTTC.

To note about this clone: Additional DNA sequences in this sample encode the identical CDR3. The rearrangement links TRBV28 to TRBJ2-7; D call uncertain. Germline loops: CDR1 MDHEN, CDR2 SYDVKM. The CDR3 covers 13 residues. The V end lost 3 bases, the J end lost 3 bases, and 9 bases lay between the germline ends. The CDR3 bases are TGTGCCAGCAGTTTCGGATTGGACTACGAGCAGTACTTC. It codes for CASSFGLDYEQYF.

This clone was seen only a few times. This chain uses TRBV25-1 with TRBJ1-2; a possible D gene is TRBD1 (6 bases). Germline assignment: CDR1 MGHDK and CDR2 SYGVNS. Trimming shortened V by 5 bases and J by 7 bases, and 14 bases separated the two germline ends. This CDR3 comprises 13 residues. Here the CDR3 DNA reads TGTGCCAGCAGTCTAGGGGGTCCGAGTGGCTACACCTTC. This translates into CASSLGGPSGYTF.

This clone has only a few counts. The chain has TRBV4-1 and TRBJ2-7; TRBD2 matches at 11 bases. V trimming: 1 base; J trimming: 3 bases; junction bases outside the gene matches: 2. Germline V gene sequence: CDR1 MGHRA, CDR2 YSYEKL. There are 15 residues in the CDR3. CDR3 DNA: TGCGCCAGCAGCCAAGTTACTAGCGGGGGCTACGAGCAGTACTTC. Residues: CASSQVTSGGYEQYF.

This clone has only one observation. The chain recombines TRBV30 with TRBJ1-5; D is perhaps TRBD1 (5 bases). Germline V gives CDR1 GTSNPN, CDR2 SVGIG (reference sequence). Trimming left V 2 bases short and J 6 bases short, with 17 bases between. The length of the CDR3 is 15 residues. Written as DNA, the CDR3 is TGTGCCTGGAGTCCGGGCGGGGGAATGGGTCAGCCCCAGCATTTT. Residues: CAWSPGGGMGQPQHF.

This clone has a single count. The V call is TRBV30, the J call TRBJ1-5; D remains unclear. Trimming removed 3 bases at V and 2 bases at J, with 11 bases between. The CDR3 consists of 14 residues. CDR1 is GTSNPN, CDR2 SVGIG, per germline (reference sequence). The CDR3 reads CAWSPIGGNQPQHF. The CDR3 nucleotides read TGTGCCTGGAGCCCTATCGGGGGCAATCAGCCCCAGCATTTT.

CDR3 region: CAWSVKGKGSNQPQHF. CDR3 sequence (DNA): TGTGCCTGGAGTGTAAAAGGGAAGGGGAGCAATCAGCCCCAGCATTTT. This chain uses TRBV30 with TRBJ1-5; TRBD1 might be the D (5 bases). The V gene lost 0 bases and the J gene lost 1 base, with 13 bases spanning the gap. CDR1 is GTSNPN and CDR2 is SVGIG in the germline V gene (reference sequence). This CDR3 is built from 16 residues.